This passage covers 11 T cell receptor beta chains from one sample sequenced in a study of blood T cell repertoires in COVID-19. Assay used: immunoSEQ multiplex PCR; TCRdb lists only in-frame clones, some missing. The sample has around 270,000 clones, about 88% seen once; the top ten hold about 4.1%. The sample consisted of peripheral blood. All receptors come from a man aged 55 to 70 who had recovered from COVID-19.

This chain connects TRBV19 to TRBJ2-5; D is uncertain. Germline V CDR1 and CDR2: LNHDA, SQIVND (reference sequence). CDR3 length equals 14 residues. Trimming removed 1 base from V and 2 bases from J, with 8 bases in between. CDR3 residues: CASSIVGRQETQYF. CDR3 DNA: TGTGCCAGTAGTATAGTGGGCAGACAAGAGACCCAGTACTTC.

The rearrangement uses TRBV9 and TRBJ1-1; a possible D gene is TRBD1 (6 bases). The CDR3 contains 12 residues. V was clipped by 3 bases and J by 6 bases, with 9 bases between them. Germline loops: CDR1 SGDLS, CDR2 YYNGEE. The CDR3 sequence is CASSGGTPEAFF. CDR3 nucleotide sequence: TGTGCCAGCAGCGGGGGGACACCTGAAGCTTTCTTT.

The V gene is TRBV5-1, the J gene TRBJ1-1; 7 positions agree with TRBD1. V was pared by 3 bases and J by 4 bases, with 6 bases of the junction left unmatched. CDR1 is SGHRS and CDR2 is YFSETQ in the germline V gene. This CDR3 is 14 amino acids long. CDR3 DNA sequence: TGCGCCAGCAGCTGGACAGGCCGAGGCACTGAAGCTTTCTTT. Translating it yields CASSWTGRGTEAFF.

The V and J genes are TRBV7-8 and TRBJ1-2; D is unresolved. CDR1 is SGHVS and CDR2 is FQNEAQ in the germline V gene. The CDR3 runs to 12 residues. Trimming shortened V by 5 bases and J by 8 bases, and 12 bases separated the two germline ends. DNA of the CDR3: TGTGCCAGCAGCCCTTCGAGTTCCGGCTACACCTTC. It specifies CASSPSSSGYTF.

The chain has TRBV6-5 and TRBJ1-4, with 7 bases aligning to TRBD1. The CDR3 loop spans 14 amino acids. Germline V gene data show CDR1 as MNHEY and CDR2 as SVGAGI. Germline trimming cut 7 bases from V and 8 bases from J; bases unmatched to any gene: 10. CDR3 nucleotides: TGTGCCAGCAAGCTAGACAGGGTCGACGAAAAACTGTTTTTT. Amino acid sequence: CASKLDRVDEKLFF.

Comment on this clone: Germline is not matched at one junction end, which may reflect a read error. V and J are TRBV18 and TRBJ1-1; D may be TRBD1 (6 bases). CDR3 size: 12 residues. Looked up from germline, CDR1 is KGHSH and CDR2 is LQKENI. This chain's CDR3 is CASSPPGGGQDF. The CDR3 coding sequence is TGTGCCAGCTCACCACCGGGGGGGGGCCAAGATTTT.

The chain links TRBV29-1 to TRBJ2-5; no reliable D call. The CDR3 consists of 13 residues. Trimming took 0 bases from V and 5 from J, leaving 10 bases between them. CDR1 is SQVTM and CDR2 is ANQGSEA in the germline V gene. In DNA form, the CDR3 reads TGCAGCGTTGAAGAGCTAGTTGGGGAGACCCAGTACTTC. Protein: CSVEELVGETQYF.

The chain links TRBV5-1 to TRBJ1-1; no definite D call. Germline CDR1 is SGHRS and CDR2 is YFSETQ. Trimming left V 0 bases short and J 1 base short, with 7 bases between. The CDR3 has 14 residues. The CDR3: CASSLAAGNTEAFF. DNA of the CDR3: TGCGCCAGCAGCTTGGCGGCGGGGAACACTGAAGCTTTCTTT. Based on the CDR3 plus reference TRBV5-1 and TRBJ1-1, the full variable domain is KAGVTQTPRYLIKTRGQQVTLSCSPISGHRSVSWYQQTPGQGLQFLFEYFSETQRNKGNFPGRFSGRQFSNSRSEMNVSTLELGDSALYLCASSLAAGNTEAFFGQGTRLTVV.

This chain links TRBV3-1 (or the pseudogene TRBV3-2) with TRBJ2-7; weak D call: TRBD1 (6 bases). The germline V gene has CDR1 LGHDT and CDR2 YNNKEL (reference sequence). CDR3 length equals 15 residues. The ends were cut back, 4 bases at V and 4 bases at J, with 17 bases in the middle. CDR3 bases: TGTGCCAGCAGCCCCAGGGGCAGTGGGCGGTACGAGCAGTACTTC. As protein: CASSPRGSGRYEQYF.

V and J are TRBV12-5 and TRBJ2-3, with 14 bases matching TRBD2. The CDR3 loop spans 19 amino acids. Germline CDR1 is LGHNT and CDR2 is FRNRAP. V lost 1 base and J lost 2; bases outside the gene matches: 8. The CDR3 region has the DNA TGTGCTAGTGGTTTGGCCCGGACTAGCGGGGGGCCCTACACAGATACGCAGTATTTT. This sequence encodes CASGLARTSGGPYTDTQYF.

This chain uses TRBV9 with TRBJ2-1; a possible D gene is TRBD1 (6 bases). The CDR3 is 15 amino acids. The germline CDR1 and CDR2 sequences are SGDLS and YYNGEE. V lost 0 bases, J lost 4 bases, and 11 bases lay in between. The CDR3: CASSVVGDKYNEQFF. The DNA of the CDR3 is TGTGCCAGCAGCGTAGTTGGGGACAAATACAATGAGCAGTTCTTC.